This note documents a single T cell receptor beta chain sequence. Trimming cost V 4 bases and J 2 bases; bases outside gene matches: 4. The CDR3 has 15 amino acids. CDR1 is LNHNV and CDR2 is YYDKDF in the germline V gene (reference sequence). This sample is drawn from a study of blood T cell repertoires in COVID-19. Overall study context: Whether acute or convalescent, the COVID-19 samples came from the United States, Italy and Spain. PBMCs, B-cell-depleted T cells, or T cells were the source of the cDNA or gDNA that made up the material.

In the authors' methods: The assay estimated nucleated cells by amplifying reference gene primers. TCRdb's table, derived via immunoSEQ multiplex PCR, lists solely in-frame clones and lacks some. V and J calls and clone size are given by that table; D and trimming were obtained from the DNA. The table records about 36,000 clones, approximately 78% of them present only once. Sequenced material: peripheral blood. This TCR was recovered from a man aged 65 to 85 with acute or convalescent COVID-19. The J gene is TRBJ1-2, the V gene TRBV15; 10 bases fit TRBD1. The CDR3 region is CATSIDRGPNYGYTF. The CDR3 nucleotides read TGTGCCACCAGCATAGACAGGGGGCCGAACTATGGCTACACCTTC.